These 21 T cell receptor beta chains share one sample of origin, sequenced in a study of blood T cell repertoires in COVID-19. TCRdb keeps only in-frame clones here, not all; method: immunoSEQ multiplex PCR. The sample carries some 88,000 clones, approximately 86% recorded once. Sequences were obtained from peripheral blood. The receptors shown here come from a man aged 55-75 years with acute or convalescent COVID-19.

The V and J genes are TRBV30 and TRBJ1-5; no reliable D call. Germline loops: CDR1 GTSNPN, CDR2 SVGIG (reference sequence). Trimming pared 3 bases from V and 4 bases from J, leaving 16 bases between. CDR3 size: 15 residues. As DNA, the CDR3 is TGTGCCTGGAGCTCAGAGGCCAGTTCAAATCAGCCCCAGCATTTT. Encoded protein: CAWSSEASSNQPQHF.

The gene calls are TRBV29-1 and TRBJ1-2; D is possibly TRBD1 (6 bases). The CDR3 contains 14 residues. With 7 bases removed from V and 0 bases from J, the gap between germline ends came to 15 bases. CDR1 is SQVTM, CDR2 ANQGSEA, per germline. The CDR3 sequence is CSARTESSNYGYTF. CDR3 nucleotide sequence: TGCAGCGCAAGGACAGAAAGCTCTAACTATGGCTACACCTTC.

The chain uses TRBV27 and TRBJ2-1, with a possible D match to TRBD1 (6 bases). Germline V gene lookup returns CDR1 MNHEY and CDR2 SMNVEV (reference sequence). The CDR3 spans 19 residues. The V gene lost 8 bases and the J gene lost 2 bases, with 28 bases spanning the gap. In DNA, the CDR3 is TGTGCCAGCTTCCCCAGGGGAATTGTTGGTATTGGGACCTACAATGAGCAGTTCTTC. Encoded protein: CASFPRGIVGIGTYNEQFF.

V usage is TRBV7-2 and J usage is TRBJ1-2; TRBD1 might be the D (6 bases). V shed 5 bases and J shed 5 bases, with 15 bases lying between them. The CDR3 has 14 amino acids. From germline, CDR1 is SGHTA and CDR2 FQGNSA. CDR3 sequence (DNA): TGTGCCAGCAGCCAAACAGGGCCCCTGTATGGCTACACCTTC. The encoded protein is CASSQTGPLYGYTF.

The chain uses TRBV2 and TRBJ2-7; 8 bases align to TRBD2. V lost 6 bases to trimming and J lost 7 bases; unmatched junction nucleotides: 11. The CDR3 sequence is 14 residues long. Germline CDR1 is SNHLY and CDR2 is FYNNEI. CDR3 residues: CASRGLAGSWEQYF. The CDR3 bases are TGTGCCAGCAGAGGTTTAGCGGGATCGTGGGAGCAGTACTTC.

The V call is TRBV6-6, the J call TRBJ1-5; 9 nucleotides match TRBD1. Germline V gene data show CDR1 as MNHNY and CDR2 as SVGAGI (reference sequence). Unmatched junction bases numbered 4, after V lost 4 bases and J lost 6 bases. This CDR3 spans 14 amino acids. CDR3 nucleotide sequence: TGTGCCAGCAGTTTTACAGGGGGCGGTCAGCCCCAGCATTTT. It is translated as CASSFTGGGQPQHF.

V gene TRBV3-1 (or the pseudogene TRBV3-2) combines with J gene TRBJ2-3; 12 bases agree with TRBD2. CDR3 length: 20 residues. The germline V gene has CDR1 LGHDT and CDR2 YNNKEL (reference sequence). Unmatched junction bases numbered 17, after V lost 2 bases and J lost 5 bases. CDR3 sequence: CASSQPHPGLAGPTGDTQYF. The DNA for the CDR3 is TGTGCCAGCAGCCAACCCCACCCGGGACTAGCGGGCCCTACCGGAGATACGCAGTATTTT.

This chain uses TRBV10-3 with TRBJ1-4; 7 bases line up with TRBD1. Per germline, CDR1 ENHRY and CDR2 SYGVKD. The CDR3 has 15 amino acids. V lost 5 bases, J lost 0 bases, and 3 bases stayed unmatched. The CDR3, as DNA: TGTGCCATCAGTAAAGGGACAGCAACTAATGAAAAACTGTTTTTT. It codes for CAISKGTATNEKLFF.

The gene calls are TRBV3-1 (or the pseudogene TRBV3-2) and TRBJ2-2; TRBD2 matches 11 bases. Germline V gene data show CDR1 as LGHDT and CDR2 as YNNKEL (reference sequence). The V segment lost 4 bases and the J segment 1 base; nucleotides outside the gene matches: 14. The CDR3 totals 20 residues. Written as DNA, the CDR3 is TGTGCCAGCAGCCCAAAATTAGGGACTAGCGGAAGGGGGAACACCGGGGAGCTGTTTTTT. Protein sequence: CASSPKLGTSGRGNTGELFF.

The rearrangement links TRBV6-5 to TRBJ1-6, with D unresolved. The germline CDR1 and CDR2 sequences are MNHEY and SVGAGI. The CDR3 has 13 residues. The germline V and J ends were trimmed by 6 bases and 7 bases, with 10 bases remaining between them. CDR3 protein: CASRETTNSPLHF. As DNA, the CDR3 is TGTGCCAGCAGGGAGACCACCAATTCACCCCTCCACTTT.

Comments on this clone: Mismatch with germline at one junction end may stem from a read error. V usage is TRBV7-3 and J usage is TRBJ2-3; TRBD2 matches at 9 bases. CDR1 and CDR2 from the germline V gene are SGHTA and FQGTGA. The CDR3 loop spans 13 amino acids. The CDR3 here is CASSSARLADLHF. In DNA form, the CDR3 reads TGTGCCAGCAGCTCCGCCCGACTAGCGGACCTGCATTTT.

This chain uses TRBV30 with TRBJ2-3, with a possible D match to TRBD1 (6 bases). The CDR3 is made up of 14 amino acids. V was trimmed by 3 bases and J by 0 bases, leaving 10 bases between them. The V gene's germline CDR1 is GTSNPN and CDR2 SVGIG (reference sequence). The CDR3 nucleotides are TGTGCCTGGAGAAAGGGGGTGAGCACAGATACGCAGTATTTT. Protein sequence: CAWRKGVSTDTQYF.

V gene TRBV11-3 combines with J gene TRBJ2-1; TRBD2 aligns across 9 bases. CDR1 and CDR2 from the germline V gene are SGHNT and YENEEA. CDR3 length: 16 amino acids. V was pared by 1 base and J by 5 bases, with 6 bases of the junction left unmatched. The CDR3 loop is CASSLGAGGPNNEQFF. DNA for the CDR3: TGTGCCAGCAGCTTAGGGGCGGGAGGGCCTAACAATGAGCAGTTCTTC.

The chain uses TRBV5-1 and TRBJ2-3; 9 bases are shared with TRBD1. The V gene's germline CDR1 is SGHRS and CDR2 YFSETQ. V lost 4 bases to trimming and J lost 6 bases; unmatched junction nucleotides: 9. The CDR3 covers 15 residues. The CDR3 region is CASSPDRGKTDTQYF. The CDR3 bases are TGCGCCAGCAGCCCGGACAGGGGCAAGACTGATACGCAGTATTTT.

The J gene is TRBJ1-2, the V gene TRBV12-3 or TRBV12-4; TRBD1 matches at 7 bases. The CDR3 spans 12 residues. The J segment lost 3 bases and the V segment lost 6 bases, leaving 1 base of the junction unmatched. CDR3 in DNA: TGTGCCAGCAGACAGGGGTACTATGGCTACACCTTC. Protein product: CASRQGYYGYTF.

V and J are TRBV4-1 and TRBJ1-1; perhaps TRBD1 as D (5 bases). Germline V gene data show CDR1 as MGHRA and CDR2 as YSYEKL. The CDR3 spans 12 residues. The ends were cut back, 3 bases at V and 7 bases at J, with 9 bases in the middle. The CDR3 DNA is TGCGCCAGCAGCCATACGGGACTTGAAGCTTTCTTT. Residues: CASSHTGLEAFF.

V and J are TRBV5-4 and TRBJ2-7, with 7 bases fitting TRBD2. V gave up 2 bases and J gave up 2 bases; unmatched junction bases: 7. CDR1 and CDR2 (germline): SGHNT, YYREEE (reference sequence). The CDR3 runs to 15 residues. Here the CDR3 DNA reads TGTGCCAGCAGCTTAGGAGGGAGGGCCGCCTACGAGCAGTACTTC. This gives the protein CASSLGGRAAYEQYF.

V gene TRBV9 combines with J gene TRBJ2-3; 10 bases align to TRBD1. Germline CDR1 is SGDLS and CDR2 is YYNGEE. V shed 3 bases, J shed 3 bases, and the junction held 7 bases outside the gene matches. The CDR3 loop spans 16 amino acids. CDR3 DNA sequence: TGTGCCAGCAGCGCCGGGACAGGGGTTGGAACAGATACGCAGTATTTT. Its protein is CASSAGTGVGTDTQYF.

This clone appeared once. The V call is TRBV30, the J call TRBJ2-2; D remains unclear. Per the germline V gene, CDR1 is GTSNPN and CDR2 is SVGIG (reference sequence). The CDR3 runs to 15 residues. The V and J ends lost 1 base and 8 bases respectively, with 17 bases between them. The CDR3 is CAWSAAARRIGELFF. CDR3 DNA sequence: TGTGCCTGGAGTGCGGCCGCGCGGAGAATAGGGGAGCTGTTTTTT.

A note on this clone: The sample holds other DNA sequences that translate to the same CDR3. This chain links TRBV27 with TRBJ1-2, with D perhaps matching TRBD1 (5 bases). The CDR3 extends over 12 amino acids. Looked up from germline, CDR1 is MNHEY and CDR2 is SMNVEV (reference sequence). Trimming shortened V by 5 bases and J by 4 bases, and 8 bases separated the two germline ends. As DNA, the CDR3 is TGTGCCAGCAGTCCCGGGGGCTATGGCTACACCTTC. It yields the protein CASSPGGYGYTF.

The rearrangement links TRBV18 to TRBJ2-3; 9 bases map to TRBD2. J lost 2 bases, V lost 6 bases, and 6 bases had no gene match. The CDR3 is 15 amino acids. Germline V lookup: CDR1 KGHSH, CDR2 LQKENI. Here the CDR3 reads CASSQRGDLTDTQYF. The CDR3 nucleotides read TGTGCCAGCTCCCAGCGGGGGGACCTCACAGATACGCAGTATTTT.